The 4 T cell receptor beta chains listed next were all sequenced from one sample in a study of shared clonotypes between healthy human individuals (dated by TCRdb to the early 2020s). Library preparation used the immunoSEQ multiplex PCR assay. The table was pulled from immuneACCESS by TCRdb, which kept in-frame rearrangements only. Such tables lose some clones; where checked, under half of the loss comes from unresolved V genes, and the rest has no known cause. Within this sample are around 2,000,000 clones, with 90% to 95% of them counted one time only. Of the sample, around 0.13% falls within the top ten clones. Material: naive CD4+ T cells sorted from blood. The meaning of the sample's cell subset or site label: CD45RA+ positively selected. The source of these receptors is a man younger than 35 in good health.

This clone came up once. The V and J genes are TRBV5-1 and TRBJ2-3; no reliable D call. V lost 0 bases, J lost 1 base, and 12 bases lay in between. The CDR3 is 16 amino acids. From germline, CDR1 is SGHRS and CDR2 YFSETQ. CDR3 sequence reads: CASSLGPTIGTDTQYF. The CDR3, as DNA: TGCGCCAGCAGCTTGGGACCAACAATAGGCACAGATACGCAGTATTTT.

The genes are TRBV28 and TRBJ2-3; 10 nucleotides line up with TRBD2. The junction had 6 bases not matched to a gene; V was cut back by 7 bases and J by 2 bases. This CDR3 is 15 amino acids long. In germline, CDR1 is MDHEN, CDR2 SYDVKM. CDR3 sequence: CASILAGGPTDTQYF. CDR3 coding DNA: TGTGCCAGCATCTTAGCGGGGGGTCCCACAGATACGCAGTATTTT.

The chain combines TRBV5-1 with TRBJ2-3; D gene unclear. The V and J ends lost 0 bases and 8 bases respectively, with 16 bases between them. The germline V gene has CDR1 SGHRS and CDR2 YFSETQ. The CDR3 has 15 amino acids. The CDR3 is CASSLGAYSTGTQYF. In DNA form, the CDR3 reads TGCGCCAGCAGCTTGGGGGCCTACAGCACGGGTACGCAGTATTTT.

The chain combines TRBV2 with TRBJ2-7; 11 nucleotides agree with TRBD2. V dropped 2 bases and J dropped 4; count of bases not matched to a gene: 4. Germline V CDR1 and CDR2: SNHLY, FYNNEI. The CDR3 spans 15 residues. The CDR3: CASSERLAGLYEQYF. The CDR3 DNA reads TGTGCCAGCAGTGAAAGACTAGCGGGATTGTACGAGCAGTACTTC.